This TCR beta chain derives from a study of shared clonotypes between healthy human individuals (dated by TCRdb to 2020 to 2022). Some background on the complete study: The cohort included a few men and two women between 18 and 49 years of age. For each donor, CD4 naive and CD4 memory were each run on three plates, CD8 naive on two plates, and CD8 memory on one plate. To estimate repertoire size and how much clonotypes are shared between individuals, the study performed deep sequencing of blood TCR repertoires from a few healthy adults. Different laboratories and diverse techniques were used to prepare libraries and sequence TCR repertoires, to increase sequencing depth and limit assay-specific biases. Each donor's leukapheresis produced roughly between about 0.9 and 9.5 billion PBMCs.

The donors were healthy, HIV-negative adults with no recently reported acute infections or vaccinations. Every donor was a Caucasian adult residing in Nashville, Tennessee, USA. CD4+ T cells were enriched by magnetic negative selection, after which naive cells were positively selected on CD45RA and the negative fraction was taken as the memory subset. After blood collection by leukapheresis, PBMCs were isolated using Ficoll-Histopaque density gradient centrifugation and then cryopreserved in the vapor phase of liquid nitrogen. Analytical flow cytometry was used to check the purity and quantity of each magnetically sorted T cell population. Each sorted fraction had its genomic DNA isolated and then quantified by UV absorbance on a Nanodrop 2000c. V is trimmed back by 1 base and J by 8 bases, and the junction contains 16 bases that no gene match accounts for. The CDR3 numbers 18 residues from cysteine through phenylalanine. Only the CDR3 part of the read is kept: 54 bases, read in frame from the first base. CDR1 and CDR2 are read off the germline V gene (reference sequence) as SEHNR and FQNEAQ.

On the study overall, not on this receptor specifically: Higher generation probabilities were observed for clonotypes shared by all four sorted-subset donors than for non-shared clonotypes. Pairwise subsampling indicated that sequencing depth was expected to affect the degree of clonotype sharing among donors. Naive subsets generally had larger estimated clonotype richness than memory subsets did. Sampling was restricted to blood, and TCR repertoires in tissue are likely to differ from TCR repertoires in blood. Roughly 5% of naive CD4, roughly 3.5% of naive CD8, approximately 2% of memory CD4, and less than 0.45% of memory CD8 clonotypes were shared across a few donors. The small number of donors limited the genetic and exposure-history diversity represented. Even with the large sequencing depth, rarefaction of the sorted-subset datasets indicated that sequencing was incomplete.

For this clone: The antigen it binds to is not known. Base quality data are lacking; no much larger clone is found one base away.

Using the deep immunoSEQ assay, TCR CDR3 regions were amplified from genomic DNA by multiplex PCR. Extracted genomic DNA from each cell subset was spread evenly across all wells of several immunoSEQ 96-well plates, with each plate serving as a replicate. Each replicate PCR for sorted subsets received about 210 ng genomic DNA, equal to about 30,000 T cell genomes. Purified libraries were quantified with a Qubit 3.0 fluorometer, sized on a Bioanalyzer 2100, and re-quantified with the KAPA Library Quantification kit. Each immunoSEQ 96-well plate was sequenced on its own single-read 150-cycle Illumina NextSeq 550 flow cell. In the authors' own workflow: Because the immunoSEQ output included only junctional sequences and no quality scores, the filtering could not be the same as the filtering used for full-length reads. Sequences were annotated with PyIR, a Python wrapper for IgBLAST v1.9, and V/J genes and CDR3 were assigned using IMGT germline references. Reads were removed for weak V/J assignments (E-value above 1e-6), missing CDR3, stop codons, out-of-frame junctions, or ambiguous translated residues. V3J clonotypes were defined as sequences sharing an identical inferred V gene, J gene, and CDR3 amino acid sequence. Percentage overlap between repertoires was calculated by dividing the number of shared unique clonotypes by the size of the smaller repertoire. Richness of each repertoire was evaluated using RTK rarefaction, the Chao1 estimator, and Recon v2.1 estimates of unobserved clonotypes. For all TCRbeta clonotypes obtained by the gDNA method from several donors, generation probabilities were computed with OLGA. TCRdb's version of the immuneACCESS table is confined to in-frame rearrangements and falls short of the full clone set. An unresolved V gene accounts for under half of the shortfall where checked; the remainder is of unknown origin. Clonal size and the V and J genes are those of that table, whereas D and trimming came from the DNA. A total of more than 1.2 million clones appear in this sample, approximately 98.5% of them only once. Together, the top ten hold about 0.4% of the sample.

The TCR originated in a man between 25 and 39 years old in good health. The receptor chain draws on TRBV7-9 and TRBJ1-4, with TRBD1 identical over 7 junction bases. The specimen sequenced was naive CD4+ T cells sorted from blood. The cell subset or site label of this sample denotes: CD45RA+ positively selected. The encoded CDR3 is CASSLVRGGSFFREKLFF. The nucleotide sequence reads TGTGCCAGCAGCTTAGTCAGAGGGGGCTCCTTTTTCCGGGAAAAACTGTTTTTT.